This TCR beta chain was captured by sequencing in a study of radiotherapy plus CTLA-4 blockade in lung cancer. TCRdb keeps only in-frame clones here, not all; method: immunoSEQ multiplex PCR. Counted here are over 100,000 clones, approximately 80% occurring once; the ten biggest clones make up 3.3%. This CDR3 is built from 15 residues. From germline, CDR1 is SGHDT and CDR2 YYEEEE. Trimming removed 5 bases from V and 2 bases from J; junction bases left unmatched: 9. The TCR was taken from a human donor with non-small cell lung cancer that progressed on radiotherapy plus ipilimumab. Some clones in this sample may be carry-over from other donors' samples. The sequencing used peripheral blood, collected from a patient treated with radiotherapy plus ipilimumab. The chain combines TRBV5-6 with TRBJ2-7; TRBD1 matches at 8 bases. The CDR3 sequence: CASRKDAGGTYEQYF. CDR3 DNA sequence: TGTGCCAGCAGAAAGGATGCAGGGGGCACCTACGAGCAGTACTTC. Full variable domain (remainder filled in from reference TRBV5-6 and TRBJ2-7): DAGVTQSPTHLIKTRGQQVTLRCSPKSGHDTVSWYQQALGQGPQFIFQYYEEEERQRGNFPDRFSGHQFPNYSSELNVNALLLGDSALYLCASRKDAGGTYEQYFGPGTRLTVT.